The rows below give T cell receptor beta chains drawn from one sample of a study of T cells in Graves' hyperthyroidism and ophthalmopathy. TCRdb ran MiXCR on the multiplex PCR reads and lists one entry per CDR3 protein. The table has approximately 400,000 distinct CDR3 sequences, around 14% seen once. Sample: blood. All receptors derive from a woman between 55 and 75 years old with Graves' hyperthyroidism. Both conserved end residues are part of each CDR3. D genes are given only for firm matches. Only part of the rows carry a size: once, few, many, or a class if the clone is expanded.

TRBD1,few,TRBJ2-4,TRBV20-1,TGCAGTGCTAGCCCAGGGGGCAAAAACATTCAGTACTTC,CSASPGGKNIQYF
.,many,TRBJ2-1,TRBV11-3,TGTGCCAGCAGCCTCCACCCGACAGTGATCGTCTTAAATGAGCAGTTCTTC,CASSLHPTVIVLNEQFF
.,few,TRBJ2-1,TRBV18,TGTGCCAGCTCCCCAACGGAGGGCTCCTACAATGAGCAGTTCTTC,CASSPTEGSYNEQFF
TRBD1,many,TRBJ1-5,TRBV7-9,TGTGCCAGCAGACACCGGACAGGGGCTGATCAGCCCCAGCATTTT,CASRHRTGADQPQHF
.,many,TRBJ2-7,TRBV27,TGTGCCAGCAGTCCATGGGACACCTCGGCCGAGCAGTACTTC,CASSPWDTSAEQYF
.,.,TRBJ1-2,TRBV5-1,TGTGCCAGCAGCTTCGCCGGAGTCCCTAACTATGGCTACACCTTC,CASSFAGVPNYGYTF
TRBD2,many,TRBJ2-3,TRBV5-4,TGTGCCAGCAGCCCCTTCCGTAGAACCGCGGGAGATGGGAGGGATACGCAGTATTTT,CASSPFRRTAGDGRDTQYF
TRBD2,many,TRBJ2-3,TRBV6-1,TGTGCCACCGCTCCCCGGAGACTAGCGGGAGCCCACACAGATACGCAGTATTTT,CATAPRRLAGAHTDTQYF
.,many,TRBJ2-7,TRBV24-1,TGTGCCACCAGTGCCGTAGGGGGAGCCTACGAGCAGTACTTC,CATSAVGGAYEQYF
TRBD2,many,TRBJ2-1,TRBV5-1,TGCGCCAGCAGCTCGGGACTAGCGGTTTACAATGAGCAGTTCTTC,CASSSGLAVYNEQFF
.,many,TRBJ1-6,TRBV28,TGTGCCAGCACCGGAGGGGGGGCGCGGGGAAATTCACCCCTCCACTTT,CASTGGGARGNSPLHF
TRBD1,once,TRBJ2-2,TRBV24-1,TGTGCCACCCAGGGGGCCCGACACAAACTTATAAACACCGGGGAGCTGTTTTTT,CATQGARHKLINTGELFF
.,.,TRBJ1-3,TRBV10-1,TGCGCCAGCAGTGCGACGACCTCTGGAAACACCATATATTTT,CASSATTSGNTIYF
.,many,TRBJ2-3,TRBV7-7,TGTGCTAGCAGCTTAAGCTGGGGCACAGATACGCAGTATTTT,CASSLSWGTDTQYF
.,many,TRBJ2-7,TRBV12-3/TRBV12-4,TGTGCCAGCAGTTTGGGGGGTTGGGACGAGCAGTACTTC,CASSLGGWDEQYF
.,many,TRBJ1-1,TRBV30,TGTGCCTGGAAGATGGGGACGAACACTGAAGCTTTCTTT,CAWKMGTNTEAFF
.,many,TRBJ2-1,TRBV5-1,TGCGCCAGCAGCTTGATGACTGGTTACAATGAGCAGTTCTTC,CASSLMTGYNEQFF
TRBD2,many,TRBJ2-3,TRBV27,TGTGCCAGCAGTTTTTTGGTGGCGGGGGGTCGGGATACGCAGTATTTT,CASSFLVAGGRDTQYF
.,many,TRBJ1-1,TRBV7-2,TGTGCCAGCAGCTTAGCGCGGGGGGGCACTGAAGCTTTCTTT,CASSLARGGTEAFF
.,few,TRBJ2-1,TRBV20-1,TGCAGTGCTAGAGTCGGGATAAATGAGCAGTTCTTC,CSARVGINEQFF
.,.,TRBJ1-2,TRBV18,TGTGCCAGCCGAAACGTCGACGGCCCTAACTATGGCTACACCTTC,CASRNVDGPNYGYTF
.,few,TRBJ2-7,TRBV29-1,TGCAGCGTTGAAGATGGCGACAGGAGCCCCTACGAGCAGTACTTC,CSVEDGDRSPYEQYF
.,many,TRBJ1-4,TRBV18,TGTGCCAGCTCACCCACTAATGAAAAACTGTTTTTT,CASSPTNEKLFF
TRBD1,.,TRBJ2-3,TRBV5-1,TGCGCCAGCAGCTCTGGACAGGGGAAAGATACGCAGTATTTT,CASSSGQGKDTQYF
.,few,TRBJ2-2,TRBV27,TGTGCCAGCAGTTTCCTGAGAACCGGGGAGCTGTTTTTT,CASSFLRTGELFF
TRBD2,.,TRBJ2-3,TRBV3-1,TGTGCCAGCAGCCAGTATGGACTAGCGAGCACAGATACGCAGTATTTT,CASSQYGLASTDTQYF
.,many,TRBJ2-5,TRBV29-1,TGCAGCGTATCCAGGAGCCAAGAGACCCAGTACTTC,CSVSRSQETQYF
.,many,TRBJ2-1,TRBV30,TGTGCCTGGACTAGCCATTCCTACAATGAGCAGTTCTTC,CAWTSHSYNEQFF
.,many,TRBJ2-5,TRBV28,TGTGCCAGCAGTTTATTGGTTCAGACAGGCGGGGAGACCCAGTACTTC,CASSLLVQTGGETQYF
TRBD2,many,TRBJ2-2,TRBV11-3,TGTGCCAGCAGTTTTGGGACTAGCGGAAGCGTGGAGCTGTTTTTT,CASSFGTSGSVELFF
.,.,TRBJ2-1,TRBV7-8,TGTGCCAGCAGCTTAGTATTTCTTGACCGGAGCTCCTACAATGAGCAGTTCTTC,CASSLVFLDRSSYNEQFF
.,many,TRBJ2-5,TRBV2,TGTGCCAGCAGTGAAGGATTGCTCCGGGCCGAGACCCAGTACTTC,CASSEGLLRAETQYF
.,.,TRBJ2-7,TRBV6-1,TGTGCCAGTGCGCTGAGCTCCTACGAGCAGTACTTC,CASALSSYEQYF
TRBD1,many,TRBJ1-6,TRBV5-4,TGTGCCAGCAGTGAGGACAGGGGCTCACCCCTCCACTTT,CASSEDRGSPLHF
.,few,TRBJ2-7,TRBV10-3,TGTGCCATTGGTGGTAGCTCCTACGAGCAGTACTTC,CAIGGSSYEQYF
.,many,TRBJ2-7,TRBV13,TGTGCCAGCAGCCCCCGGGACTTCACGCAGTACTTC,CASSPRDFTQYF
TRBD1,few,TRBJ1-6,TRBV19,TGTGCCAGTACCCAGACAGGGTTTAGTTCACCCCTCCACTTT,CASTQTGFSSPLHF
.,few,TRBJ2-1,TRBV12-3/TRBV12-4,TGTGCCAGCAGGGGGGTGAATGAGCAGTTCTTC,CASRGVNEQFF
.,many,TRBJ2-5,TRBV11-2,TGTGCCAGCAGCTTAGAGTTGTCGGGCCCCCAGTACTTC,CASSLELSGPQYF
.,many,TRBJ2-5,TRBV7-9,TGTGCCAGCAGCTTAGACTTCCTAGAAGAGACCCAGTACTTC,CASSLDFLEETQYF
.,.,TRBJ1-5,TRBV10-3,TGTGCCATCAGTGCGGGCTGGTCTCAGCCCCAGCATTTT,CAISAGWSQPQHF
.,few,TRBJ1-5,TRBV7-9,TGTGCCAGCAGCCTAGATACAGGGATCCAGCCCCAGCATTTT,CASSLDTGIQPQHF
.,many,TRBJ2-3,TRBV7-9,TGTGCCAGCAGCTTAAGCAGCGGAAGCACAGATACGCAGTATTTT,CASSLSSGSTDTQYF
TRBD1,few,TRBJ1-2,TRBV5-4,TGTGCCAGCAGCCCAAGACAGGGCAACTATGGCTACACCTTC,CASSPRQGNYGYTF
TRBD2,many,TRBJ2-3,TRBV7-9,TGTGCAGGGGAACGGACTAGCGGGAGCATGGTAGATACGCAGTATTTT,CAGERTSGSMVDTQYF
.,many,TRBJ2-5,TRBV20-1,TGCAGTGCCCCAGGACGGGGATGGACCCAGTACTTC,CSAPGRGWTQYF
.,.,TRBJ2-3,TRBV7-7,TGTGCTAGCAGCCTGGGTGGCACCACAGATACGCAGTATTTT,CASSLGGTTDTQYF
.,.,TRBJ2-5,TRBV29-1,TGCAGCGTTGGTGGGGCGCGACAAGAGACCCAGTACTTC,CSVGGARQETQYF
.,once,TRBJ2-7,TRBV4-1,TGCGCCAGCAGCCAAGGACAGGACCCAACGGCCTACGAGCAGTACTTC,CASSQGQDPTAYEQYF
.,many,TRBJ2-2,TRBV18,TGTGCCAGCTCACCAGGGGGACCCAACACCGGGGAGCTGTTTTTT,CASSPGGPNTGELFF
.,many,TRBJ2-7,TRBV6-1,TGTGCCAGCAGTGCCTCCGGCGGCAGCCACTACGAGCAGTACTTC,CASSASGGSHYEQYF
.,many,TRBJ1-1,TRBV5-1,TGCGCCAGCAGCTTGGGCCTAGCGGGATTACGAACAACTGAAGCTTTCTTT,CASSLGLAGLRTTEAFF
TRBD2,many,TRBJ2-7,TRBV28,TGTGCCAGCAGTCCGGGGACTAGCGGCTCCTACGAGCAGTACTTC,CASSPGTSGSYEQYF
.,.,TRBJ1-5,TRBV19,TGTGCCAGTAGTATAGCCGCCAATCAGCCCCAGCATTTT,CASSIAANQPQHF